The 3 T cell receptor beta chains presented below share a single source sample, sequenced in a study of spatial heterogeneity in lung cancer. TCRdb fed the 5' RACE reads into MiXCR, producing one record per CDR3 protein. This sample has about 45,000 distinct CDR3 sequences, with about 10% found just once. Time point denoted: sample taken at primary tumor resection. Whole RNA, which was extracted from tumor, nontumor lung tissue or frozen PBMC, was sequenced without any cell sorting. The source was PBMCs, collected at surgery. These receptors originate from a female donor with early-stage non-small cell lung cancer.

Sample share makes this clonotype medium-sized. The chain combines TRBV28 with TRBJ1-6; a weak D match, TRBD1 (5 bases). Germline CDR1 reads MDHEN; CDR2 reads SYDVKM. CDR3 size: 14 residues. Trimming cost V 3 bases and J 10 bases, with 13 bases left between them. The CDR3 protein is CASSFRGGGSPLHF. For the CDR3, the DNA is TGTGCCAGCAGTTTTCGGGGGGGGGGATCACCCCTCCACTTT.

This clonotype was seen a few times. The chain is built from TRBV27 and TRBJ2-2; maybe TRBD1 (5 bases). V lost 0 bases and J 8 bases, leaving 7 bases between the germline ends. From germline, CDR1 is MNHEY and CDR2 SMNVEV (reference sequence). The CDR3 loop spans 13 amino acids. CDR3 bases: TGTGCCAGCAGTTTATCGTCAGGGGGGGAGCTGTTTTTT. It codes for CASSLSSGGELFF.

The genes are TRBV7-4 and TRBJ2-5; 9 positions agree with TRBD1. Germline V gene lookup returns CDR1 SGHVT and CDR2 SQSDAQ. The CDR3 runs to 17 residues. Losses at the gene ends were 5 bases for V and 5 bases for J; bases not matched to a gene: 15. The DNA for the CDR3 is TGTGCCAGCAGCCCAGTCCCGGGACAGGGTGTCAGGGAGACCCAGTACTTC. This codes for CASSPVPGQGVRETQYF.